One sample yielded the 7 T cell receptor beta chains listed below, sequenced in a study of blood T cell repertoires in COVID-19. Clones were sequenced by immunoSEQ multiplex PCR, and TCRdb holds only the in-frame ones, with some missing. The sample lists about 160,000 clones, 86% seen once, with under 4.5% in the top ten. The specimen sequenced was peripheral blood. Receptor source: a woman in her 70s with acute or convalescent COVID-19.

This clone came up once. The J gene is TRBJ2-3, the V gene TRBV5-5; 14 bases align to TRBD2. J was trimmed by 3 bases and V by 1 base; bases with no gene match: 13. Germline values: CDR1 SGHKS, CDR2 YYEKEE (reference sequence). This CDR3 has 20 residues. As DNA, the CDR3 is TGTGCCAGCAGCTTGAGGTCGGTGGGACTAGCGGGAGATAGGACAGATACGCAGTATTTT. Translating it yields CASSLRSVGLAGDRTDTQYF.

This rearrangement joins TRBV7-2 to TRBJ2-7, with TRBD2 identical over 12 bases. The germline CDR1 and CDR2 sequences are SGHTA and FQGNSA. V gave up 0 bases and J gave up 0 bases; unmatched junction bases: 3. The CDR3 runs to 17 residues. The CDR3 coding sequence is TGTGCCAGCAGCTTAGCGCCGGGACTAGCGGGCTCCTACGAGCAGTACTTC. Protein sequence: CASSLAPGLAGSYEQYF.

Only a few counts were recorded for this clone. The CDR3 protein is CASSLVPGSAGYTF. The DNA for the CDR3 is TGTGCCAGCAGCTTAGTTCCGGGGTCGGCCGGCTACACCTTC. The V call is TRBV7-9, the J call TRBJ1-2, with D unclear. CDR1 is SEHNR and CDR2 is FQNEAQ in the germline V gene (reference sequence). This CDR3 comprises 14 residues. V lost 1 base, J lost 8 bases, and 14 bases lay in between.

V and J are TRBV28 and TRBJ1-6; TRBD1 agrees at 7 bases. This CDR3 is built from 15 residues. Germline CDR1 reads MDHEN; CDR2 reads SYDVKM. V trimming: 5 bases; J trimming: 10 bases; junction bases outside the gene matches: 11. The CDR3 DNA follows: TGTGCCAGCAGTCCCCAACAGGGGCGAGGGTCACCCCTCCACTTT. This encodes CASSPQQGRGSPLHF.

This clone was detected only a few times. This chain links TRBV2 with TRBJ1-2, with D hard to call. The germline CDR1 and CDR2 sequences are SNHLY and FYNNEI. The V end lost 2 bases, the J end lost 4 bases, and 11 bases lay between the germline ends. The CDR3 length is 14 residues. CDR3 region: CASSEFVTGYGYTF. The CDR3 bases are TGTGCCAGCAGTGAATTTGTCACCGGCTATGGCTACACCTTC. Full variable domain (remainder filled in from reference TRBV2 and TRBJ1-2): EPEVTQTPSHQVTQMGQEVILRCVPISNHLYFYWYRQILGQKVEFLVSFYNNEISEKSEIFDDQFSVERPDGSNFTLKIRSTKLEDSAMYFCASSEFVTGYGYTFGSGTRLTVV.

The CDR3 loop reads CASRRSGGKIGELFF. CDR3 sequence (DNA): TGCGCCAGCAGGCGTAGCGGAGGAAAGATCGGGGAGCTGTTTTTT. The chain has TRBV23-1 and TRBJ2-2; D is possibly TRBD2 (6 bases). TRBV23-1 is filed as an ORF, its function uncertain. The CDR3 has 15 amino acids. V lost 6 bases and J lost 7, with 18 bases in between.

The J gene is TRBJ1-2, the V gene TRBV28; D is possibly TRBD1 (6 bases). The V and J ends lost 6 bases and 4 bases respectively, with 12 bases between them. The CDR3 runs to 13 residues. Germline assignment: CDR1 MDHEN and CDR2 SYDVKM. CDR3 sequence: CASSQGHLYGYTF. The CDR3 nucleotides read TGTGCCAGCAGCCAGGGACACCTCTATGGCTACACCTTC.